Listed here are 27 T cell receptor beta chains from one sample, sequenced in a study of T-cell memory formation after mild COVID-19. TCRdb recomputed calls from the 5' RACE reads with MiXCR, one row per CDR3 protein. This table has hundreds of thousands of distinct CDR3 sequences, about 22% appearing once. The sequencing sample was made of PBMCs or a T cell subset sorted from them (not recorded which). The receptor set was obtained from an adult woman who had mild COVID-19 (a few samples of this study predate the infection). Cell type and time point are not known.

The V and J genes are TRBV6-5 and TRBJ2-3; 8 positions agree with TRBD2. V was clipped by 4 bases and J by 1 base; unmatched bases: 13. Germline V gene sequence: CDR1 MNHEY, CDR2 SVGAGI. The CDR3 totals 18 residues. CDR3 in DNA: TGTGCCAGCAGTTCCACGCCAATAAGCGGGGGACGCACAGATACGCAGTATTTT. This encodes CASSSTPISGGRTDTQYF.

V is TRBV5-1 and J is TRBJ2-7, with 7 positions matching TRBD1. With V trimmed by 1 base and J by 4 bases, 8 bases remained unmatched. The CDR3 extends over 15 amino acids. CDR1 and CDR2 from the germline V gene are SGHRS and YFSETQ. Here the CDR3 DNA reads TGCGCCAGCAGCTTGTTGTCGGACAGGAGATACGAGCAGTACTTC. Its translation: CASSLLSDRRYEQYF.

This sequence joins TRBV7-2 and TRBJ1-2; 7 bases agree with TRBD1. Germline CDR1 is SGHTA and CDR2 is FQGNSA. The CDR3 is made up of 14 amino acids. The J segment lost 2 bases and the V segment lost 6 bases, leaving 6 bases of the junction unmatched. CDR3 residues: CASRMTGLNYGYTF. CDR3 nucleotide sequence: TGTGCCAGCAGAATGACAGGGTTGAACTATGGCTACACCTTC. The full variable domain, rest sourced from reference TRBV7-2 and TRBJ1-2, is GAGVSQSPSNKVTEKGKDVELRCDPISGHTALYWYRQSLGQGLEFLIYFQGNSAPDKSGLPSDRFSAERTGGSVSTLTIQRTQQEDSAVYLCASRMTGLNYGYTFGSGTRLTVV.

The table lists this clonotype with a few counts. The rearrangement uses TRBV6-6 and TRBJ2-7; 8 bases are shared with TRBD2. The CDR3 is made up of 13 amino acids. Per the germline V gene, CDR1 is MNHNY and CDR2 is SVGAGI (reference sequence). Germline trimming cut 8 bases from V and 2 bases from J; bases unmatched to any gene: 5. The CDR3 sequence: CASGLAGPYEQYF. CDR3 DNA: TGTGCCAGCGGGTTAGCGGGGCCCTACGAGCAGTACTTC.

This sequence joins TRBV7-9 and TRBJ2-1; the D call may be TRBD1 or TRBD2 (5 bases each). V lost 1 base and J lost 5, with 9 bases in between. The CDR3 has 14 amino acids. CDR1 is SEHNR, CDR2 FQNEAQ, per germline (reference sequence). The CDR3 protein is CASSLEGRDNEQFF. In DNA, the CDR3 is TGTGCCAGCAGCTTAGAGGGGCGGGACAATGAGCAGTTCTTC.

There are a few counts of this clonotype. This rearrangement joins TRBV7-9 to TRBJ1-2; 10 bases align to TRBD1. V gave up 3 bases and J gave up 8 bases; unmatched junction bases: 9. From germline, CDR1 is SEHNR and CDR2 FQNEAQ (reference sequence). There are 15 residues in the CDR3. Here the CDR3 DNA reads TGTGCCAGCAGCTTTCTGCGACAGGGGGCGTCCGGCTACACCTTC. This codes for CASSFLRQGASGYTF.

This chain uses TRBV20-1 with TRBJ2-7, with D possibly TRBD2 on 5 matching bases. CDR1 is DFQATT and CDR2 is SNEGSKA in the germline V gene (reference sequence). The CDR3 consists of 15 residues. Trimming cost V 6 bases and J 1 base, with 19 bases left between them. The CDR3 sequence: CSAKRGIGVSYEQYF. The DNA of the CDR3 is TGCAGTGCGAAGAGAGGGATCGGGGTTTCCTACGAGCAGTACTTC.

The chain couples TRBV7-2 to TRBJ1-5; D is possibly TRBD1 (5 bases). The CDR3 contains 18 residues. Germline V lookup: CDR1 SGHTA, CDR2 FQGNSA. V lost 1 base and J 2 bases, leaving 18 bases between the germline ends. Written as DNA, the CDR3 is TGTGCCAGCAGCTTAGACTTTGGAGTCGGAGGGGGCAATCAGCCCCAGCATTTT. Its translation is CASSLDFGVGGGNQPQHF. The full variable domain, in which reference TRBV7-2 and TRBJ1-5 provide the parts outside the CDR3, is GAGVSQSPSNKVTEKGKDVELRCDPISGHTALYWYRQSLGQGLEFLIYFQGNSAPDKSGLPSDRFSAERTGGSVSTLTIQRTQQEDSAVYLCASSLDFGVGGGNQPQHFGDGTRLSIL.

This clonotype has more than one count but fewer than ten. The genes are TRBV4-1 and TRBJ2-2, with 7 bases lining up with TRBD2. The CDR3 is 15 amino acids. The V and J ends lost 5 bases and 9 bases, in that order; junction bases with no gene match: 12. Germline V gene data show CDR1 as MGHRA and CDR2 as YSYEKL. The CDR3 bases are TGCGCCAGCAGCTATAAAACCGGGGGGACGAGGGAGCTGTTTTTT. Its protein is CASSYKTGGTRELFF.

This clonotype came up a few times. This chain connects TRBV25-1 to TRBJ2-5; perhaps TRBD1 as D (6 bases). This CDR3 comprises 14 residues. CDR1 is MGHDK, CDR2 SYGVNS, per germline. V lost 1 base and J lost 2, with 8 bases in between. DNA of the CDR3: TGTGCCAGCAGTGAATTGAGGGGGCAAGAGACCCAGTACTTC. Protein sequence: CASSELRGQETQYF.

This clonotype came up a few times. CDR3 nucleotides: TGTGCCAGCAGCCCAATGACGTACTCCTACAATGAGCAGTTCTTC. Translating gives CASSPMTYSYNEQFF. The chain couples TRBV3-1 to TRBJ2-1; no reliable D call. The CDR3 contains 15 residues. CDR1 LGHDT and CDR2 YNNKEL come from the germline V gene (reference sequence). V shed 4 bases and J shed 0 bases, with 10 bases lying between them.

The chain couples TRBV24-1 to TRBJ2-3, with 9 bases lining up with TRBD2. The germline V gene has CDR1 KGHDR and CDR2 SFDVKD. V shed 4 bases and J 2 bases; nucleotides not matched to a gene: 6. The CDR3 spans 16 residues. The CDR3 loop is CATSDPIAGATDTQYF. CDR3 nucleotide sequence: TGTGCCACCAGTGACCCCATAGCGGGAGCCACAGATACGCAGTATTTT.

This clonotype was observed a handful of times. The chain is built from TRBV19 and TRBJ1-5; D call uncertain. From germline, CDR1 is LNHDA and CDR2 SQIVND (reference sequence). The CDR3 is 14 residues long. The V and J ends lost 9 bases and 2 bases respectively, with 14 bases between them. CDR3 sequence reads: CASRNEFGNQPQHF. DNA of the CDR3: TGTGCCAGCCGTAACGAATTTGGCAATCAGCCCCAGCATTTT.

This clonotype was seen a single time. V and J are TRBV2 and TRBJ2-4, with D possibly TRBD2 on 6 matching bases. The V gene's germline CDR1 is SNHLY and CDR2 FYNNEI. The germline V and J ends were trimmed by 8 bases and 1 base, with 12 bases remaining between them. The CDR3 loop spans 14 amino acids. The CDR3 region is CASGLEGAKNIQYF. CDR3 sequence (DNA): TGTGCCAGCGGCCTGGAGGGGGCCAAAAACATTCAGTACTTC.

A word on this clonotype: The junction shows a germline mismatch at one end, possibly a read error. The chain recombines TRBV4-3 with TRBJ2-2; 7 nucleotides match TRBD1. The CDR3 length is 14 residues. The germline gives CDR1 LGHNA, CDR2 YSLEER. CDR3 residues: CASRMTGITGELFF. CDR3 sequence (DNA): TGCGCTAGCAGGATGACAGGGATCACCGGGGAGCTGTTTTTT.

The chain couples TRBV2 to TRBJ2-3, with 9 bases lining up with TRBD2. Germline lookup yields CDR1 SNHLY and CDR2 FYNNEI. V trimming: 6 bases; J trimming: 4 bases; junction bases outside the gene matches: 5. The CDR3 covers 14 residues. The DNA of the CDR3 is TGTGCCAGCAGGGCCGCGGGGGGGGCAGATACGCAGTATTTT. It is translated as CASRAAGGADTQYF.

In this sample, this clonotype turned up a few times. V gene TRBV12-3 or TRBV12-4 combines with J gene TRBJ2-5; 12 positions agree with TRBD2. With 1 base clipped from V and 2 bases from J, the junction kept 2 bases outside the gene matches. The CDR3 extends over 16 amino acids. The CDR3 DNA is TGTGCCAGCAGTTTAGGACTAGCGGGGGAACAAGAGACCCAGTACTTC. Translation gives CASSLGLAGEQETQYF.

CDR3 nucleotides: TGCAGTGCTAGAGAGCCAGGGATGGGGACTGAAGCTTTCTTT. It codes for CSAREPGMGTEAFF. The V and J genes are TRBV20-1 and TRBJ1-1, with D tentatively TRBD1 (5 bases). From germline, CDR1 is DFQATT and CDR2 SNEGSKA (reference sequence). CDR3 length: 14 residues. V was clipped by 0 bases and J by 5 bases, with 13 bases between them.

This clonotype has ten or more counts. The V and J genes are TRBV7-3 and TRBJ2-3; 14 bases line up with TRBD2. V was pared by 6 bases and J by 4 bases, with 15 bases of the junction left unmatched. The CDR3 has 19 amino acids. CDR1 is SGHTA, CDR2 FQGTGA, per germline. CDR3: CASSSTPPGTSGSADTQYF. CDR3 bases: TGTGCCAGCAGTTCCACTCCCCCAGGGACTAGCGGGAGCGCAGATACGCAGTATTTT.

This clonotype appeared once. This may stem from a read error, because a much larger clone lies one nucleotide away. This chain connects TRBV23-1 to TRBJ2-5; no clear D. TRBV23-1 is assigned to the ORF class and has an uncertain function. Between the trimmed V and J ends, which lost 7 bases and 3 bases, there was a span of 3 bases. This CDR3 has 10 amino acids. CDR3 nucleotide sequence: TGCGCCAGCATAGAAGAGACCCAGTACTTC. It codes for CASIEETQYF.

This chain links TRBV2 with TRBJ1-2; D unresolved. Trimming removed 7 bases at V and 8 bases at J, with 23 bases between. CDR1 is SNHLY, CDR2 FYNNEI, per germline. The CDR3 has 15 residues. The CDR3 DNA is TGTGCCAGCACGGAAGGGCGTCGGGATTTGGTCGGCTACACCTTC. Translating it yields CASTEGRRDLVGYTF. Using reference TRBV2 and TRBJ1-2 for the parts outside the CDR3, the full variable domain is EPEVTQTPSHQVTQMGQEVILRCVPISNHLYFYWYRQILGQKVEFLVSFYNNEISEKSEIFDDQFSVERPDGSNFTLKIRSTKLEDSAMYFCASTEGRRDLVGYTFGSGTRLTVV.

This clonotype was picked up many times. The V gene is TRBV24-1, the J gene TRBJ2-2; no reliable D call. The germline V and J ends were trimmed by 9 bases and 4 bases, with 11 bases remaining between them. Germline CDR1 and CDR2: KGHDR and SFDVKD. CDR3 length: 13 amino acids. CDR3 sequence: CATGQASTGELFF. The DNA for the CDR3 is TGTGCCACCGGGCAGGCATCCACCGGGGAGCTGTTTTTT.

CDR3 amino acids: CASSIAWTGDGFSPLHF. For the CDR3, the DNA is TGTGCCAGTAGTATAGCCTGGACAGGAGATGGATTCTCACCCCTCCACTTT. The chain employs TRBV19 and TRBJ1-6; 7 bases map to TRBD1. With 1 base clipped from V and 10 bases from J, the junction kept 13 bases outside the gene matches. CDR3 length equals 17 residues. Germline loops: CDR1 LNHDA, CDR2 SQIVND (reference sequence).

The V gene is TRBV6-1, the J gene TRBJ1-1; weak D call: TRBD1 (6 bases). The CDR3 has 18 amino acids. The V and J ends lost 0 bases and 6 bases respectively, with 23 bases between them. CDR1 and CDR2 from the germline V gene are MNHNS and SASEGT. CDR3 residues: CASSEAAYERGFFPEAFF. The CDR3 DNA sequence: TGTGCCAGCAGTGAAGCCGCTTATGAAAGGGGGTTCTTCCCTGAAGCTTTCTTT.

This clonotype has a handful of counts. This chain links TRBV7-6 with TRBJ2-6; D is uncertain. The CDR3 spans 16 residues. Trimming took 0 bases from V and 2 from J, leaving 8 bases between them. Germline CDR1 SGHVS, CDR2 FNYEAQ. The CDR3 spells CASSLALGPGANVLTF. As DNA, the CDR3 is TGTGCCAGCAGCTTAGCGCTAGGCCCTGGGGCCAACGTCCTGACTTTC.

This clonotype was counted a few times. This sequence joins TRBV7-9 and TRBJ2-2, with TRBD2 matching 8 bases. Germline V CDR1 and CDR2: SEHNR, FQNEAQ (reference sequence). The CDR3 contains 14 residues. The V gene end was trimmed by 8 bases and the J gene end by 3 bases; junction bases not matched to a gene: 5. For the CDR3, the DNA is TGTGCCAGCCGGGGGGGCTCGTACACCGGGGAGCTGTTTTTT. It specifies CASRGGSYTGELFF.

This clonotype turned up a few times. The chain combines TRBV15 with TRBJ1-1; TRBD1 is a possible D gene (5 bases). With 0 bases removed from V and 4 bases from J, the gap between germline ends came to 9 bases. This CDR3 contains 14 residues. The germline CDR1 and CDR2 sequences are LNHNV and YYDKDF (reference sequence). CDR3 sequence reads: CATSRENQGTEAFF. In DNA form, the CDR3 reads TGTGCCACCAGCAGAGAAAACCAGGGCACTGAAGCTTTCTTT.